This T cell receptor beta chain came from a study of blood T cells in healthy people across ages. Study results and limitations: Strongly correlated with naive T cell percentage was TCR beta diversity.

This clonotype was seen a handful of times. Its antigen is not identified. CDR3 length equals 13 residues. Trimming left V 8 bases short and J 0 bases short, with 10 bases between. Primers used in a second PCR of about 7 to 12 cycles were a sample-barcoded 5' primer and a J-beta primer mix. MiXCR was run by TCRdb on the 5' RACE reads, yielding one entry per CDR3 protein. The sample lists hundreds of thousands of distinct CDR3 sequences, around 24% occurring once. In addition, the sample was reused for a study of T cells of mothers and their children.

J is TRBJ1-1 and V is TRBV12-3 or TRBV12-4; D is undetermined. The material sequenced was blood. This TCR came from a boy aged 10-17 years in good health. The CDR3: CASEQAMNTEAFF. The CDR3 nucleotides are TGTGCCAGCGAGCAGGCAATGAACACTGAAGCTTTCTTT.